Described below is a single TCR beta chain sequence and its context. Its specific antigen is unknown. Per-base quality was not reported, and no clone a single base away is much larger than it. This CDR3 is also generated by other DNA sequences in the sample. Unmatched junction bases come to 3, with V trimmed by 4 bases and J by 7 bases. According to the germline V gene, CDR1 reads SNHLY and CDR2 reads FYNNEI. The CDR3, cysteine through phenylalanine, is 14 amino acids long. Solely the CDR3 DNA is kept, with 42 bases framed from the first base. The trial excluded patients who had a history of autoimmune disease or who were on systemic immunosuppression. Peripheral blood for TCR sequencing was collected from all dose cohorts at baseline, on cycle 4 day 1, and on cycle 7 day 1. The samples were drawn from a first-in-human, open-label, multicenter phase I dose-escalation trial of ivuxolimab. Adults with locally advanced or metastatic melanoma, renal cell, hepatocellular, or head and neck squamous cell carcinoma were enrolled in the trial. Before TCR sequencing, CD4+ and CD8+ T cells were separately sorted from peripheral blood.

For sequencing of the TCRbeta CDR3 region, genomic DNA was extracted from the sorted cells. TCRbeta CDR3 regions were sequenced using the immunoSEQ Assay. Not all clones reach the TCRdb copy of this immuneACCESS table, which keeps in-frame sequences only. Checked studies attribute under half of the gap to unresolved V genes and leave the rest unexplained. This sample comprises just under 65,000 clones, 84% of them detected only once. The ten largest make up over 7.5% of the sample. This record belongs to a study of OX40 agonist ivuxolimab in advanced cancers. Turning to the overall study: The costimulatory receptor OX40 (CD134) was targeted by ivuxolimab, a fully human IgG2 agonistic monoclonal antibody. A male proportion of around 80% and a mean age of approximately 61 years, ranging from about 23 to 90, were recorded for the dose-escalation cohort. Three dose-escalation patients achieved partial responses, one with hepatocellular carcinoma and two with cutaneous melanoma. Prior anti-PD-1, anti-PD-L1 or anti-CTLA-4 therapy was permitted, and 35% to 40% of dose-escalation patients had received checkpoint inhibitors. Among the approximately 54 dose-escalation patients, some 20 had hepatocellular carcinoma, 15 or so melanoma, 9 renal cell carcinoma and 9 head and neck cancer. Peripheral TCRbeta sequencing was intended to test whether TCR sequence diversity was altered and clonal T-cell expansion was caused by ivuxolimab. Intravenous ivuxolimab was administered to patients every 2 weeks at six dose levels: 0.01, 0.1, 0.3, 1.5, 3 and 10 mg/kg. The paper covers the monotherapy dose-escalation part of the phase I ivuxolimab trial, which included N of about 50 patients.

What the study reported, not specific to this receptor: In the 0.1-3.0 mg/kg groups, partial responders were among the patients with the lowest normalized peripheral clonal expansion, particularly in CD8+ T cells. Low levels of normalized T-cell clonal expansion were also seen in some patients who did not respond. Clonal expansion of both CD4+ and CD8+ blood T cells was observed from baseline to week 6 at doses 0.1 to 3.0 mg/kg. On average, CD8+ T cells showed more expanded clones than CD4+ T cells after ivuxolimab. The antigen specificity of the peripheral T cells that underwent clonal expansion was not determined.

The sequence was obtained from an adult with an advanced solid tumor such as melanoma, head and neck, liver or kidney cancer. The sequencing here drew on CD4+ or CD8+ T cells sorted from blood, taken in a trial of the OX40 agonist ivuxolimab. Rearrangement joined TRBV2 to TRBJ1-6; 8 bases in the junction line up with TRBD1. The DNA sequence follows: TGTGCCAGCAGTGGGACAGGGAAGAATTCACCCCTCCACTTT. The translation is CASSGTGKNSPLHF.